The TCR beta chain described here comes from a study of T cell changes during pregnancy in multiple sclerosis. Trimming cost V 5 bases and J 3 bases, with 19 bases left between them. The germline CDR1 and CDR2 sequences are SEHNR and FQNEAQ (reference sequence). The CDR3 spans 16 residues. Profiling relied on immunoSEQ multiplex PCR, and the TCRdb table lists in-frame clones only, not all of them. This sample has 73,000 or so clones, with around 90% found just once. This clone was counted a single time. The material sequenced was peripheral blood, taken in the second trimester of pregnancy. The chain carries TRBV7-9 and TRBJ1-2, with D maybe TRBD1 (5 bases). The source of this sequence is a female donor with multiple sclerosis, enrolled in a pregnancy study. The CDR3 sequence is CASSTRNRDWHYGYTF. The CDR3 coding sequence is TGTGCCAGCAGCACACGGAACCGGGACTGGCACTATGGCTACACCTTC.